A selection of T cell receptor beta chains follows, all from one sample in a study of cytomegalovirus exposure and HLA in healthy donors. The data were produced by immunoSEQ multiplex PCR, yet TCRdb's version contains in-frame clones alone and is incomplete. This table holds some 130,000 clones, 65% to 85% found once. The source material was PBMCs. Receptors originate from a woman in her thirties or forties in good health and CMV-seronegative. CDR3s include the opening cysteine and the closing phenylalanine or tryptophan. A D gene is named only where the DNA matches it firmly. Clone size appears in some rows only: once, few, many, or a class for an expanded clone.

v_gene: TRBV7-9
j_gene: TRBJ1-3
abundance: few
d_gene: NA
CDR3nt: TGTGCCAGCAGCATCTTCCCTGGAAACACCATATATTTT
CDR3aa: CASSIFPGNTIYF

v_gene: TRBV5-1
j_gene: TRBJ2-5
abundance: NA
d_gene: NA
CDR3nt: TGCGCCAGCAGCGGAGGGCAAGAGACCCAGTACTTC
CDR3aa: CASSGGQETQYF

v_gene: TRBV2
j_gene: TRBJ1-1
abundance: few
d_gene: NA
CDR3nt: TGTGCCAGCCAAGAAGGACAGCCCCTGAACACTGAAGCTTTCTTT
CDR3aa: CASQEGQPLNTEAFF

v_gene: TRBV9
j_gene: TRBJ1-2
abundance: NA
d_gene: NA
CDR3nt: TGTGCCAGCAGCTCCTTCAGGGGATTCGATGGCTACACCTTC
CDR3aa: CASSSFRGFDGYTF

v_gene: TRBV28
j_gene: TRBJ1-2
abundance: few
d_gene: TRBD1
CDR3nt: TGTGCCAGCGCCTCGGGGACAGACTATGGCTACACCTTC
CDR3aa: CASASGTDYGYTF

v_gene: TRBV11-2
j_gene: TRBJ1-5
abundance: once
d_gene: NA
CDR3nt: TGTGCCAGCAGCGGGGGCGTTCTGGGCAATCAGCCCCAGCATTTT
CDR3aa: CASSGGVLGNQPQHF

v_gene: TRBV7-3
j_gene: TRBJ1-1
abundance: NA
d_gene: NA
CDR3nt: TGTGCCAGCAGCTTATACGGGGGCGGGGGTGTTGACACTGAAGCTTTCTTT
CDR3aa: CASSLYGGGGVDTEAFF

v_gene: TRBV9
j_gene: TRBJ2-1
abundance: NA
d_gene: NA
CDR3nt: TGTGCCAGCAGCGTCGAAGAGAGTGAGCAGTTCTTC
CDR3aa: CASSVEESEQFF

v_gene: TRBV2
j_gene: TRBJ1-3
abundance: NA
d_gene: NA
CDR3nt: TGTGCCAGCAGTGATTTAGCTGGAAACACCATATATTTT
CDR3aa: CASSDLAGNTIYF

v_gene: TRBV12-5
j_gene: TRBJ2-3
abundance: NA
d_gene: TRBD2
CDR3nt: TGTGCTACGAGTCGCGGGGGGGCAATAGATACGCAGTATTTT
CDR3aa: CATSRGGAIDTQYF

v_gene: TRBV4-1
j_gene: TRBJ1-1
abundance: NA
d_gene: NA
CDR3nt: TGCGCCAGCAGCCAAGGGGTCAGCGAGAACACTGAAGCTTTCTTT
CDR3aa: CASSQGVSENTEAFF

v_gene: TRBV5-5
j_gene: TRBJ2-4
abundance: NA
d_gene: NA
CDR3nt: TGTGCCAGCAGGGGGCAGCTAGCCAAAAACATTCAGTACTTC
CDR3aa: CASRGQLAKNIQYF

v_gene: TRBV2
j_gene: TRBJ1-6
abundance: few
d_gene: TRBD1
CDR3nt: TGTGCCAGCAGGCGGGACAGTTCAAATTCACCCCTCCACTTT
CDR3aa: CASRRDSSNSPLHF

v_gene: TRBV19
j_gene: TRBJ1-1
abundance: NA
d_gene: NA
CDR3nt: TGTGCCAGTAGTATTTCAAGGGGGAACACTGAAGCTTTCTTT
CDR3aa: CASSISRGNTEAFF

v_gene: TRBV7-9
j_gene: TRBJ2-3
abundance: NA
d_gene: TRBD1
CDR3nt: TGTGCCAGCAGCTCAGCCGGGACAGGGGATCGGGATACGCAGTATTTT
CDR3aa: CASSSAGTGDRDTQYF

v_gene: TRBV18
j_gene: TRBJ1-1
abundance: few
d_gene: NA
CDR3nt: TGTGCCAGCTCACCATCGGGGGGGCTTGGCACTGAAGCTTTCTTT
CDR3aa: CASSPSGGLGTEAFF

v_gene: TRBV27
j_gene: TRBJ1-2
abundance: few
d_gene: TRBD1
CDR3nt: TGTGCCAGCAGTGACAGGGGGCGGGAAGGCTACACCTTC
CDR3aa: CASSDRGREGYTF

v_gene: TRBV7-9
j_gene: TRBJ2-7
abundance: NA
d_gene: NA
CDR3nt: TGTGCCAGCACCGAGAACAGCCACGCACCCTACGAGCAGTACTTC
CDR3aa: CASTENSHAPYEQYF

v_gene: TRBV6-6
j_gene: TRBJ2-7
abundance: NA
d_gene: TRBD1
CDR3nt: TGTGCCAGCAGTGGACAGGGAGGCGAGCAGTACTTC
CDR3aa: CASSGQGGEQYF

v_gene: TRBV7-3
j_gene: TRBJ1-6
abundance: NA
d_gene: NA
CDR3nt: TGTGCCAGCAGCTTAGGAGGGCGACATAATTCACCCCTCCACTTT
CDR3aa: CASSLGGRHNSPLHF

v_gene: TRBV14
j_gene: TRBJ1-6
abundance: NA
d_gene: NA
CDR3nt: TGTGCCAGCAGCCAAATCCAGGGGTTCTCACCCCTCCACTTT
CDR3aa: CASSQIQGFSPLHF

v_gene: TRBV19
j_gene: TRBJ1-4
abundance: NA
d_gene: NA
CDR3nt: TGTGCCGGTAGTAACGGCAGGATGAATGAAAAACTGTTTTTT
CDR3aa: CAGSNGRMNEKLFF

v_gene: TRBV2
j_gene: TRBJ2-5
abundance: NA
d_gene: TRBD1
CDR3nt: TGTGCCAGCACCCGAGCCGGACAGGGGCGAGAGACCCAGTACTTC
CDR3aa: CASTRAGQGRETQYF

v_gene: TRBV5-1
j_gene: TRBJ1-2
abundance: NA
d_gene: NA
CDR3nt: TGCGCCAGCAGCTTGGGACAGAACGGCTACACCTTC
CDR3aa: CASSLGQNGYTF

v_gene: TRBV5-1
j_gene: TRBJ1-5
abundance: NA
d_gene: TRBD1
CDR3nt: TGCGCCAGCAGCCTCGGGACAGGGAATAGCAATCAGCCCCAGCATTTT
CDR3aa: CASSLGTGNSNQPQHF

v_gene: TRBV7-3
j_gene: TRBJ1-6
abundance: few
d_gene: TRBD1
CDR3nt: TGTGCCAGAAACGAACCGGGACAGACAAACCATTTAACGAGGGCCCTCCACTTT
CDR3aa: CARNEPGQTNHLTRALHF

v_gene: TRBV10-3
j_gene: TRBJ2-2
abundance: NA
d_gene: TRBD2
CDR3nt: TGTGCCATCAGCCATAGCGGGGTCTACACCGGGGAGCTGTTTTTT
CDR3aa: CAISHSGVYTGELFF

v_gene: TRBV21-1
j_gene: TRBJ2-7
abundance: NA
d_gene: NA
CDR3nt: TGTGCCAGCAGCAAACTAGGGGGGGATTCCCCCTACGAGCAGTACTTC
CDR3aa: CASSKLGGDSPYEQYF

v_gene: TRBV6-6
j_gene: TRBJ2-3
abundance: NA
d_gene: TRBD1
CDR3nt: TGTGCCAGCAGGGTCCAGGGGGCGAGAACAGATACGCAGTATTTT
CDR3aa: CASRVQGARTDTQYF

v_gene: TRBV18
j_gene: TRBJ2-5
abundance: NA
d_gene: TRBD2
CDR3nt: TGTGCCAGCTCACCGTTAGCGGGAGGGCAAGAGACCCAGTACTTC
CDR3aa: CASSPLAGGQETQYF

v_gene: TRBV10-3
j_gene: TRBJ1-3
abundance: NA
d_gene: NA
CDR3nt: TGTGCCATACGGGAGGTGGGGAGCTCTGGAAACACCATATATTTT
CDR3aa: CAIREVGSSGNTIYF

v_gene: TRBV27
j_gene: TRBJ2-5
abundance: NA
d_gene: TRBD2
CDR3nt: TGTGCCAGCAGTTTATGGGCGGGAGTGGCGGAGACCCAGTACTTC
CDR3aa: CASSLWAGVAETQYF

v_gene: TRBV25-1
j_gene: TRBJ2-4
abundance: NA
d_gene: NA
CDR3nt: TGTGCCAGCAGTGATCCAGGGTTCGGCAGTCAGTACTTC
CDR3aa: CASSDPGFGSQYF

v_gene: TRBV28
j_gene: TRBJ1-2
abundance: NA
d_gene: TRBD1
CDR3nt: TGTGCCAGCAGTTCAACGGACAGGGTAGGACGTGGCTACACCTTC
CDR3aa: CASSSTDRVGRGYTF

v_gene: TRBV20-1
j_gene: TRBJ2-1
abundance: NA
d_gene: TRBD2
CDR3nt: TGCAGTGCTGGGGGGGGGTTCTTC
CDR3aa: CSAGGGFF

v_gene: TRBV9
j_gene: TRBJ2-2
abundance: NA
d_gene: NA
CDR3nt: TGTGCCAGCAGCCAGGTAACGAACACCGGGGAGCTGTTTTTT
CDR3aa: CASSQVTNTGELFF

v_gene: TRBV28
j_gene: TRBJ1-4
abundance: NA
d_gene: TRBD1
CDR3nt: TGTGCCAGCAGTCCCCCGGGACAGACAAGAATGACAAAACTGTTTTTT
CDR3aa: CASSPPGQTRMTKLFF

v_gene: TRBV5-1
j_gene: TRBJ2-2
abundance: NA
d_gene: NA
CDR3nt: TGCGCCAGCAGCTACGGACAGAACACCGGGGAGCTGTTTTTT
CDR3aa: CASSYGQNTGELFF

v_gene: TRBV5-1
j_gene: TRBJ1-1
abundance: NA
d_gene: NA
CDR3nt: TGCGCCAGCAGCTTGACAGGCCTCAACACTGAAGCTTTCTTT
CDR3aa: CASSLTGLNTEAFF

v_gene: TRBV30
j_gene: TRBJ1-1
abundance: NA
d_gene: NA
CDR3nt: TGTGCCTGGAGGAGAAGAGGGAGGGAGAACACTGAAGCTTTCTTT
CDR3aa: CAWRRRGRENTEAFF

v_gene: TRBV6-1
j_gene: TRBJ1-1
abundance: NA
d_gene: NA
CDR3nt: TGTGCCAGCAGTGAATGGTCGGGGAACACTGAAGCTTTCTTT
CDR3aa: CASSEWSGNTEAFF

v_gene: TRBV7-2
j_gene: TRBJ2-2
abundance: NA
d_gene: TRBD2
CDR3nt: TGTGCCAGCAGTTATGTAGGGAGGGCCGTGGGCGGGGAGCTGTTTTTT
CDR3aa: CASSYVGRAVGGELFF

v_gene: TRBV14
j_gene: TRBJ1-3
abundance: NA
d_gene: NA
CDR3nt: TGTGCCAGCAGCCAAATAGGAAGCGGGACCCTCTTCTCTGGAAACACCATATATTTT
CDR3aa: CASSQIGSGTLFSGNTIYF

v_gene: TRBV9
j_gene: TRBJ2-2
abundance: NA
d_gene: NA
CDR3nt: TGTGCCAGCAGCGTAGGGATTGGGAAGGGGATAACAGCCGGGGAGCTGTTTTTT
CDR3aa: CASSVGIGKGITAGELFF

v_gene: TRBV6-4
j_gene: TRBJ2-4
abundance: NA
d_gene: NA
CDR3nt: TGTGCCAGCAGTGGCCCTCCTCGGGAGAACCCCCCACGGATAAACATTCAGTACTTC
CDR3aa: CASSGPPRENPPRINIQYF

v_gene: TRBV28
j_gene: TRBJ2-7
abundance: NA
d_gene: TRBD1
CDR3nt: TGTGCCAGCGGACGAGCCGGGACAGTATACGAGCAGTACTTC
CDR3aa: CASGRAGTVYEQYF

v_gene: TRBV27
j_gene: TRBJ2-3
abundance: NA
d_gene: NA
CDR3nt: TGTGCCAGCAGTTTAAGGGGGGGGTGGACAGATACGCAGTATTTT
CDR3aa: CASSLRGGWTDTQYF

v_gene: TRBV25-1
j_gene: TRBJ1-4
abundance: NA
d_gene: NA
CDR3nt: TGTGCCAGCAGTGAATACGGGACATCCTCTGAAAAACTGTTTTTT
CDR3aa: CASSEYGTSSEKLFF

v_gene: TRBV30
j_gene: TRBJ1-5
abundance: NA
d_gene: NA
CDR3nt: TGTGCCTGGAACCAGGGCAATCAGCCCCAGCATTTT
CDR3aa: CAWNQGNQPQHF